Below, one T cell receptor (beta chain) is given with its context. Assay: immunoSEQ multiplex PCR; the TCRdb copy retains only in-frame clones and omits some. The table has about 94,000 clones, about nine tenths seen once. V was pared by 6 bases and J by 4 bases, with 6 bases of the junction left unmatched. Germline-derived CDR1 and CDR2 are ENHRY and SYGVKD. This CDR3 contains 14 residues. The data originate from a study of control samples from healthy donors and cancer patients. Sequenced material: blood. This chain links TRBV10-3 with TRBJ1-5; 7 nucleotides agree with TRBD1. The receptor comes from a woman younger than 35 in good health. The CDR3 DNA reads TGTGCCATCAGCGGGGACAGCCTAAATCAGCCCCAGCATTTT. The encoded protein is CAISGDSLNQPQHF.